The entry below describes one TCR beta chain. Mouse gene names apply. The observed sequence ends 4 residues before the CDR3 terminus, with the missing tail filled in from the germline J gene. Sequencing used cDNA as its template, made by extracting RNA and reverse transcribing it. Here immunoSEQ multiplex PCR was the method, and the copy in TCRdb shows in-frame clones only, minus some. The sample has around 100,000 clones, none seen only once. This sample is drawn from a study of CD8+ T cells in alopecia areata. The wider study: Recipient mice, approximately 6-11-week-old female C3H/HeJ animals, received skin from 6-12-month-old C3H/HeJ graft donors with spontaneous alopecia.

The germline V gene has CDR1 NNHDY and CDR2 SYVADS. The CDR3 spans 15 residues. The chain links TRBV13-3 to TRBJ1-4, with 7 bases aligning to TRBD1. The receptor's source is a C3H/HeJ mouse with alopecia areata. The strain's MHC type: H2-k. Source material: lesional skin. CDR3 DNA (partial): TGTGCCAGCAGTGATGAAAGAGGGGGCGGCGAA. It translates to CASSDERGGGE. The full CDR3 protein is CASSDERGGGERLFF.